These T cell receptor beta chains were read from a single sample in a study of T cell responses to AZD1222 COVID-19 vaccine. The data were produced by immunoSEQ multiplex PCR, yet TCRdb's version contains in-frame clones alone and is incomplete. The profile shows 190,000 or so clones, just over 90% of them singletons. The sequencing used peripheral blood, collected 28 days after the second AZD1222 dose. The receptors come from an adult who received the AZD1222 COVID-19 vaccine. CDR3s include the opening cysteine and the closing phenylalanine or tryptophan. D genes are given only for firm matches. The size of a clone is reported for some rows only, either as once, few or many, or as a class for expanded clones.

clone size | J gene | V gene | D gene | CDR3 DNA | CDR3 protein
few | TRBJ2-1 | TRBV5-1 | TRBD2 | TGCGCCAGCAGCCCCGGGACTAGCGGGAGGGCCACCTCCTACAATGAGCAGTTCTTC | CASSPGTSGRATSYNEQFF
once | TRBJ2-2 | TRBV11-2 | - | TGTGCCAGCAGCTTAAGAAGGGGGGTAACCGGGGAGCTGTTTTTT | CASSLRRGVTGELFF
- | TRBJ1-2 | TRBV5-6 | - | TGTGCCAGCAGCCTCCGGGGCCCGCTATATGGCTACACCTTC | CASSLRGPLYGYTF
- | TRBJ1-3 | TRBV13 | - | TGTGCCAGCTCCTTCTCAGGGACTGGAAACACCATATATTTT | CASSFSGTGNTIYF
- | TRBJ1-4 | TRBV28 | TRBD1 | TGTGCCAGCAGGACTGGGGACAGCCCTGAAAAACTGTTTTTT | CASRTGDSPEKLFF
- | TRBJ2-7 | TRBV29-1 | TRBD2 | TGCAGCGCCGCAGGGACTAGCGGCCTCTACGAGCAGTACTTC | CSAAGTSGLYEQYF
- | TRBJ2-1 | TRBV5-8 | - | TGTGCCAGCAGACCCTATCAGGGTCCGAATGAGCAGTTCTTC | CASRPYQGPNEQFF
- | TRBJ1-5 | TRBV14 | - | TGTGCCAGCAGCCAGGGGAGGAATCAGCCCCAGCATTTT | CASSQGRNQPQHF
- | TRBJ1-6 | TRBV11-2 | TRBD1 | TGTGCCAGCAGCTCGTTGACAGGGAAGTTGGGGTCACCCCTCCACTTT | CASSSLTGKLGSPLHF
- | TRBJ2-7 | TRBV19 | - | TGTGCCAGTAGTATGCTAATCCGGGGCGAGCAGTACTTC | CASSMLIRGEQYF
- | TRBJ1-6 | TRBV9 | - | TGTGCCAGCAGCGTCTCCGGGTCCAGCTCCTATAATTCACCCCTCCACTTT | CASSVSGSSSYNSPLHF
- | TRBJ1-1 | TRBV5-4 | - | TGTGCCAGCAGCCTGGACAGTCTGGTAGCTTTCTTT | CASSLDSLVAFF
- | TRBJ2-2 | TRBV27 | - | TGTGCCAGCAGTTTCGCTACTCCCACCGGGGAGCTGTTTTTT | CASSFATPTGELFF
once | TRBJ2-7 | TRBV28 | TRBD1 | TGTGCCAGCAGGGGGACAGGGTTTGGATACGAGCAGTACTTC | CASRGTGFGYEQYF
- | TRBJ1-5 | TRBV28 | - | TGTGCCAGCAGTTCTCTCGGGACCGAAGAGTATAGCAATCAGCCCCAGCATTTT | CASSSLGTEEYSNQPQHF
- | TRBJ1-2 | TRBV4-3 | TRBD1 | TGCGCCAGCAGCCATCCACAGGGGTATGGCTACACCTTC | CASSHPQGYGYTF
- | TRBJ2-7 | TRBV15 | - | TGTGCCACCAGCAGTGGCCACGGGACTTTCTACGAGCAGTACTTC | CATSSGHGTFYEQYF
- | TRBJ1-1 | TRBV7-8 | TRBD1 | TGTGCCAGCAGCTTTGCAGGGGGGGAAACTGAAGCTTTCTTT | CASSFAGGETEAFF
- | TRBJ2-1 | TRBV29-1 | - | TGCAGCGTTACGTCGACAGCACCGCAGAATTGGGAGCAGTTCTTC | CSVTSTAPQNWEQFF
- | TRBJ1-1 | TRBV7-9 | TRBD1 | TGTGCCAGCAGCTTAGGGACAGGGGCGGGGAACACTGAAGCTTTCTTT | CASSLGTGAGNTEAFF
- | TRBJ2-5 | TRBV6-5 | - | TGTGCCAGCAGTTACCTGAACAGGGTCCGGGAGACCCAGTACTTC | CASSYLNRVRETQYF
once | TRBJ2-4 | TRBV19 | - | TGTGCCAGTAGTATTAGAGTACAGAAAAACATTCAGTACTTC | CASSIRVQKNIQYF